This T cell receptor (beta chain) was sequenced for a study of long-term antiretroviral therapy in people with HIV. Findings and caveats of the study: Within the repertoire, clones expanded before ART were dominant at all time points. Samples were collected from the mid-2000s to the late 2010s under possibly less effective ART regimens.

Trimming stripped 7 bases from V and 8 bases from J, with 17 bases between. The CDR3 sequence is 12 residues long. CDR1 is SQVTM, CDR2 ANQGSEA, per germline. Investigators performed immunoSEQ version v3.0 at survey level. Sequencing used immunoSEQ multiplex PCR; TCRdb keeps in-frame clones, though not all of them. The sample yields 15,000 to 20,000 clones, 80% to 85% seen once. Concerning this clone: What it binds is unknown.

This TCR was recovered from a man aged 50-59 years with HIV. V usage is TRBV29-1 and J usage is TRBJ1-2, with D perhaps matching TRBD1 (6 bases). This sample comprised unsorted PBMCs, obtained 0.3 years before starting antiretroviral therapy. The CDR3 DNA reads as TGCAGCGCCGGCAGTGGGGGGCAAGGCTACACCTTC. Protein: CSAGSGGQGYTF.